The 10 T cell receptor beta chains reported below all come from one sample, sequenced in a study of blood T cell repertoires in COVID-19 (TCRdb year 2020). Receptor libraries were prepared by the immunoSEQ multiplex PCR assay. As stored in TCRdb, this immuneACCESS dataset retains in-frame rearrangements with V and J assigned. A fraction of the clones does not appear; measured against another copy, unresolved V genes explain less than half of the discrepancy, and the remainder lacks a known reason. The sample records roughly 420,000 clones, approximately 87% of which are singletons. The ten biggest clones cover 0.95% to 1% of the sample. The sample taken for sequencing was PBMCs or T cells enriched from blood (not recorded which). The origin of the receptors is a woman aged 30 to 39 with acute COVID-19.

This chain uses TRBV7-8 with TRBJ2-7, with a weak D call TRBD1 (6 bases). Trimming removed 5 bases from V and 0 bases from J, with 14 bases in between. The CDR3 is made up of 15 amino acids. Germline V gives CDR1 SGHVS, CDR2 FQNEAQ. The CDR3 region has the DNA TGTGCCAGCAGCCAGGGGCAACCTAGCTCCTACGAGCAGTACTTC. Residues: CASSQGQPSSYEQYF.

Only one count was recorded for this clone. The chain couples TRBV15 to TRBJ1-2, with a weak D call TRBD1 (6 bases). This CDR3 is built from 14 residues. V shed 2 bases and J shed 8 bases, with 15 bases lying between them. Germline V gene data show CDR1 as LNHNV and CDR2 as YYDKDF (reference sequence). The CDR3 bases are TGTGCCACCAGCAGAAGGGACAATAGGTTCGGCTACACCTTC. This encodes CATSRRDNRFGYTF. Full variable domain (outside the CDR3, taken from reference TRBV15 and TRBJ1-2): DAMVIQNPRYQVTQFGKPVTLSCSQTLNHNVMYWYQQKSSQAPKLLFHYYDKDFNNEADTPDNFQSRRPNTSFCFLDIRSPGLGDTAMYLCATSRRDNRFGYTFGSGTRLTVV.

This clone was observed a handful of times. V and J are TRBV5-1 and TRBJ2-3; no reliable D call. Germline V gene lookup returns CDR1 SGHRS and CDR2 YFSETQ. V was trimmed by 2 bases and J by 4 bases, leaving 5 bases between them. The CDR3 totals 12 residues. The chain's CDR3 is CASSFSSDTQYF. As DNA, the CDR3 is TGCGCCAGCAGCTTCAGTTCAGATACGCAGTATTTT.

The V and J genes are TRBV4-2 and TRBJ2-2, with 9 bases identical to TRBD1. The CDR3 consists of 17 residues. CDR1 is LGHNA, CDR2 YNFKEQ, per germline. Trimming at V came to 2 bases and at J to 6 bases, leaving 10 bases not matched to a gene. The CDR3 DNA reads as TGTGCCAGCAGCCAAAGGACAGGGGCGGGAAGAGCCGGGGAGCTGTTTTTT. Encoded protein: CASSQRTGAGRAGELFF.

This clone was observed a handful of times. The rearrangement links TRBV28 to TRBJ1-2, with a tentative D call TRBD1 (6 bases). Trimming removed 3 bases at V and 7 bases at J, with 15 bases between. CDR3 length equals 14 residues. Germline CDR1 reads MDHEN; CDR2 reads SYDVKM. The CDR3 protein is CASSLLDSSPGYTF. DNA of the CDR3: TGTGCCAGCAGTTTGTTGGACAGCAGTCCTGGCTACACCTTC.

The CDR3 reads CASSLARAEAFF. CDR3 coding DNA: TGTGCCAGCAGCTTAGCCAGGGCTGAAGCTTTCTTT. The chain couples TRBV11-2 to TRBJ1-1; D is perhaps TRBD1 (5 bases). Germline-derived CDR1 and CDR2 are SGHAT and FQNNGV. The CDR3 totals 12 residues. The V end was cut by 1 base, the J end by 6 bases, with 6 bases between.

V is TRBV5-1 and J is TRBJ1-4, with a possible D match to TRBD1 (6 bases). Germline V gene data show CDR1 as SGHRS and CDR2 as YFSETQ. The CDR3 runs to 15 residues. Trimming cost V 2 bases and J 3 bases, with 11 bases left between them. CDR3 sequence reads: CASSFYGQPNEKLFF. As DNA, the CDR3 is TGCGCCAGCAGCTTTTATGGACAGCCTAATGAAAAACTGTTTTTT.

This clone has a handful of counts. This chain joins TRBV7-2 and TRBJ1-4; D is possibly TRBD1 (5 bases). The germline V and J ends were trimmed by 1 base and 8 bases, with 20 bases remaining between them. The CDR3 contains 17 residues. In germline, CDR1 is SGHTA, CDR2 FQGNSA. CDR3 DNA: TGTGCCAGCAGCTTAGTGGGGGGAGACAGACGTAGGGAAAAACTGTTTTTT. Protein product: CASSLVGGDRRREKLFF.

The CDR3 DNA sequence: TGTGCCAGTAGTATCGGGGAACTCGGGGGAAACACCATATATTTT. It specifies CASSIGELGGNTIYF. The V and J genes are TRBV19 and TRBJ1-3; no reliable D call. Germline V CDR1 and CDR2: LNHDA, SQIVND (reference sequence). Trimming left V 3 bases short and J 4 bases short, with 13 bases between. This CDR3 has 15 amino acids. The full variable domain, completed using reference TRBV19 and TRBJ1-3, is DGGITQSPKYLFRKEGQNVTLSCEQNLNHDAMYWYRQDPGQGLRLIYYSQIVNDFQKGDIAEGYSVSREKKESFPLTVTSAQKNPTAFYLCASSIGELGGNTIYFGEGSWLTVV.

CDR3 amino acids: CASSQVKRGQEVSYEQYF. DNA for the CDR3: TGTGCCAGCAGCCAAGTTAAGCGGGGACAGGAAGTCTCTTACGAGCAGTACTTC. The chain has TRBV4-2 and TRBJ2-7; D is possibly TRBD1 (8 bases). This CDR3 spans 18 amino acids. V lost 1 base and J 4 bases, leaving 23 bases between the germline ends. Germline values: CDR1 LGHNA, CDR2 YNFKEQ.